A selection of T cell receptor beta chains follows, all from one sample in a study of T cells after yellow fever vaccination. TCRdb independently ran MiXCR on the 5' RACE reads; one entry per CDR3 protein. The profile shows about 580,000 distinct CDR3 sequences, around 17% of them singletons. Here the sequenced sample was PBMCs, taken 4 to 5 days after the first yellow fever vaccination. The receptors shown here come from a man in his late teens or twenties who received the YFV17D yellow fever vaccine. Both conserved end residues are part of each CDR3. D genes are given only for firm matches. Clone size is not always given. Where it is, it says once, few, many or a class for expanded clones.

j_call v_call clone_size d_call cdr3_aa cdr3_nt
TRBJ1-3 TRBV4-1 NA NA CASSQVRTTGNTIYF TGCGCCAGCAGCCAAGTCAGGACTACTGGAAACACCATATATTTT
TRBJ1-2 TRBV7-2 few NA CASSLARNNYGYTF TGTGCCAGCAGCTTAGCCAGGAACAACTATGGCTACACCTTC
TRBJ2-1 TRBV7-9 NA NA CASSLKLGQHNEQFF TGTGCCAGCAGCTTGAAACTTGGACAGCACAATGAGCAGTTCTTC
TRBJ2-2 TRBV25-1 NA NA CASSESGTAMGELFF TGTGCCAGCAGTGAATCTGGGACGGCGATGGGGGAGCTGTTTTTT
TRBJ1-5 TRBV6-5 few TRBD1 CASSLPGQGYQPQHF TGTGCCAGCAGTTTACCGGGACAGGGGTATCAGCCCCAGCATTTT
TRBJ2-5 TRBV12-3/TRBV12-4 NA TRBD2 CASSLSGGRGETQYF TGTGCCAGCAGTTTGTCGGGGGGACGGGGAGAGACCCAGTACTTC
TRBJ2-4 TRBV6-5 NA NA CASSSRTVAKNIQYF TGTGCCAGCAGTTCTAGGACCGTAGCCAAAAACATTCAGTACTTC
TRBJ1-6 TRBV11-2 few NA CASSLVGNLDSPLHF TGTGCCAGCAGCTTAGTTGGGAATTTGGATTCACCCCTCCACTTT
TRBJ2-1 TRBV2 NA NA CASSDPQKTNEQFF TGTGCCAGCAGTGACCCACAGAAGACCAATGAGCAGTTCTTC
TRBJ1-1 TRBV29-1 NA NA CSVAGRQARLAFF TGCAGCGTTGCCGGCCGCCAGGCGAGGTTGGCTTTCTTT
TRBJ2-2 TRBV12-3/TRBV12-4 few TRBD2 CASRAGGTGELFF TGTGCCAGCAGAGCGGGGGGAACGGGGGAGCTGTTTTTT
TRBJ1-1 TRBV5-5 NA NA CASSLRQTAMNTEAFF TGTGCCAGCAGCCTTAGGCAGACAGCGATGAACACTGAAGCTTTCTTT
TRBJ2-3 TRBV3-1 NA TRBD1 CASSPGTGYGDTQYF TGTGCCAGCAGCCCCGGGACAGGGTATGGAGATACGCAGTATTTT
TRBJ2-2 TRBV19 NA TRBD1 CASSTRDREGTGELFF TGTGCCAGTAGTACCCGGGACAGGGAAGGGACCGGGGAGCTGTTTTTT
TRBJ2-7 TRBV5-6 few NA CASSSLSGDTYEQYF TGTGCCAGCAGCTCGCTCTCCGGGGACACCTACGAGCAGTACTTC
TRBJ2-5 TRBV6-5 few NA CASSYSWTEQETQYF TGTGCCAGCAGTTACTCATGGACGGAACAAGAGACCCAGTACTTC
TRBJ2-7 TRBV7-2 NA NA CASSQTWTRGAYEQYF TGTGCCAGCAGCCAAACTTGGACTAGGGGGGCCTACGAGCAGTACTTC
TRBJ1-1 TRBV6-1 few NA CATLDRDDFEAFF TGTGCCACCCTGGACAGAGACGATTTTGAAGCTTTCTTT
TRBJ1-1 TRBV24-1 few NA CATSAGPRNTEAFF TGTGCCACCAGTGCGGGACCGAGGAACACTGAAGCTTTCTTT
TRBJ1-2 TRBV4-3 few NA CASSQDRDRHLANYGYTF TGCGCCAGCAGCCAAGATCGGGACCGACACCTAGCTAACTATGGCTACACCTTC
TRBJ2-1 TRBV6-2/TRBV6-3 few NA CASSYGGLNNEQFF TGTGCCAGCAGTTACGGGGGGCTGAACAATGAGCAGTTCTTC
TRBJ1-4 TRBV6-5 few NA CASSYDPVSTNEKLFF TGTGCCAGCAGTTACGATCCCGTGTCAACTAATGAAAAACTGTTTTTT
TRBJ1-6 TRBV4-1 NA NA CASSQDRSNSPLHF TGCGCCAGCAGCCAAGATCGATCTAATTCACCCCTCCACTTT
TRBJ2-5 TRBV10-3 NA TRBD1 CATGQPRETQYF TGTGCCACGGGACAGCCCAGGGAGACCCAGTACTTC
TRBJ2-4 TRBV4-2 few NA CASSQARDIQYF TGTGCCAGCAGCCAAGCTAGGGACATTCAGTACTTC
TRBJ1-5 TRBV29-1 few NA CSVAGNSNQPQHF TGCAGCGTGGCAGGGAACAGCAATCAGCCCCAGCATTTT
TRBJ2-3 TRBV12-3/TRBV12-4 few TRBD2 CASSAGGAGTDTQYF TGTGCCAGCAGTGCCGGGGGGGCCGGCACAGATACGCAGTATTTT
TRBJ1-6 TRBV6-1 many NA CASSASVGNSPLHF TGTGCCAGCAGTGCTTCGGTGGGAAATTCACCCCTCCACTTT
TRBJ2-3 TRBV5-1 NA TRBD1 CASSLAGQRTDTQYF TGCGCCAGCAGCTTGGCGGGACAGCGCACAGATACGCAGTATTTT
TRBJ2-3 TRBV29-1 NA NA CSVVGATDTQYF TGCAGCGTTGTTGGGGCCACAGATACGCAGTATTTT
TRBJ1-2 TRBV7-9 few NA CASSLSAGNYGYTF TGTGCCAGCAGCTTAAGTGCGGGGAATTATGGCTACACCTTC
TRBJ2-3 TRBV9 NA NA CASSLGWSRTDTQYF TGTGCCAGCAGCCTCGGATGGAGCCGCACAGATACGCAGTATTTT
TRBJ2-1 TRBV10-3 few TRBD1 CAIRDRGMYNEQFF TGTGCCATCAGGGACAGGGGGATGTACAATGAGCAGTTCTTC
TRBJ2-3 TRBV24-1 NA TRBD2 CATSDPTGGGGDTQYF TGTGCCACCAGTGACCCCACTGGGGGGGGTGGAGATACGCAGTATTTT
TRBJ1-3 TRBV5-1 few TRBD1 CASSPGGPSSGNTIYF TGCGCCAGCAGCCCAGGGGGCCCGAGCTCTGGAAACACCATATATTTT
TRBJ2-3 TRBV20-1 NA NA CSAPRDSQGDTQYF TGCAGTGCACCTCGGGACTCCCAGGGAGATACGCAGTATTTT
TRBJ2-1 TRBV6-2/TRBV6-3 NA TRBD2 CASSRGLAGGHTNEQFF TGTGCCAGCAGCCGGGGACTAGCGGGGGGCCACACCAATGAGCAGTTCTTC
TRBJ2-1 TRBV6-2/TRBV6-3 NA TRBD2 CASRTSGGLRRQFF TGTGCCAGCAGAACTAGCGGGGGGCTCCGGCGGCAGTTCTTC
TRBJ2-3 TRBV6-5 NA NA CASSYSVYTDTQYF TGTGCCAGCAGTTACTCGGTTTACACAGATACGCAGTATTTT
TRBJ2-3 TRBV30 NA TRBD2 CAWRRLAGAPLTDTQYF TGTGCCTGGAGACGGCTAGCGGGGGCCCCTCTGACAGATACGCAGTATTTT